This entry is about one T cell receptor (beta chain). Its antigen is as yet unknown. The sample originates from a study of T cell clones after liver transplantation. In the study overall: TCRbeta sequencing after a pre-transplant mixed lymphocyte reaction identified graft-donor-reactive clones, later tracked in post-transplant blood. Three of the eight recipients were HCV-positive; the rest had non-autoimmune, non-viral transplant indications. Study findings and constraints: Small, mixed patient groups and varying post-transplant times limit these conclusions.

Data came from immunoSEQ multiplex PCR; TCRdb stores just in-frame clones and leaves some out. Of around 100,000 clones listed, 82% are singletons. Germline V gene data show CDR1 as SGHDT and CDR2 as YYEEEE. The trim removed 4 bases at V and 5 bases at J, leaving 5 bases unmatched. The CDR3 runs to 14 residues. Sample: CD4+ T cells from blood, taken before liver transplant. This TCR came from a human donor who received a liver transplant. This chain links TRBV5-6 with TRBJ2-3; TRBD1 agrees at 9 bases. The CDR3 spells CASSNRGLVDTQYF. DNA of the CDR3: TGTGCCAGCAGCAACAGGGGGCTTGTAGATACGCAGTATTTT. Supplemented by reference TRBV5-6 and TRBJ2-3, the full variable domain reads DAGVTQSPTHLIKTRGQQVTLRCSPKSGHDTVSWYQQALGQGPQFIFQYYEEEERQRGNFPDRFSGHQFPNYSSELNVNALLLGDSALYLCASSNRGLVDTQYFGPGTRLTVL.